The entry below gives a single T cell receptor (beta chain) sequence along with its context. This CDR3 is missing its conserved last phenylalanine or tryptophan, likely due to a read error. The data were taken from a study of T cells in Graves' hyperthyroidism and ophthalmopathy. From RNA transcripts, TCR beta CDR3 regions were amplified. The TCR CDR3 first-round RT-PCR relied on the HTBI primer set. A single record per CDR3 protein comes from TCRdb applying MiXCR to the multiplex PCR reads. Among about half a million distinct CDR3 sequences listed, under 25% were seen once. CDR1 is MNHEY, CDR2 SVGAGI, per germline. The CDR3 length is 13 residues. With V trimmed by 3 bases and J by 3 bases, 0 bases remained unmatched.

The chain employs TRBV6-5 and TRBJ2-5; 8 nucleotides line up with TRBD2. Specimen: blood. This TCR derives from a woman aged 70 to 79 with Graves' ophthalmopathy. The CDR3 loop is CASSYSGKETQYL. CDR3 nucleotide sequence: TGTGCCAGCAGTTATAGCGGGAAAGAGACCCAGTACCTC.